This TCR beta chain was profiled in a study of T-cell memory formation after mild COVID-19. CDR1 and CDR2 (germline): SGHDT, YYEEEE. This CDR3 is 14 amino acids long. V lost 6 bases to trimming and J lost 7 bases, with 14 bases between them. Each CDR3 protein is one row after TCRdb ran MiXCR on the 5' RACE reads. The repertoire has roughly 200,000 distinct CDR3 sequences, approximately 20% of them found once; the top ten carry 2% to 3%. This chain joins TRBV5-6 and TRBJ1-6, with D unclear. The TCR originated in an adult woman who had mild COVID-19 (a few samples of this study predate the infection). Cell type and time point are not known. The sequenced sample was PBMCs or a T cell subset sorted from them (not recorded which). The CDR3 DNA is TGTGCCAGCACCACTTTCGGAGGAAATTCACCCCTCCACTTT. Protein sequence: CASTTFGGNSPLHF.